A selection of T cell receptor beta chains follows, all from one sample in a study of shared clonotypes between healthy human individuals. Clones were read by immunoSEQ multiplex PCR, and TCRdb kept only the in-frame ones, dropping some. The sample consists of around 2.1 million clones, roughly 91% of them appearing once. The sequenced sample was naive CD8+ T cells from PBMCs. These TCRs come from a man aged 18 to 29 in good health. Some clones in this sample may be carry-over from other donors' samples. Both conserved end residues are part of each CDR3. A D gene is named only where the DNA matches it firmly. Clone size is given for some rows only: seen once, a few or many times, or a class if the clone is expanded.

D gene	V gene	J gene	clone size	CDR3 DNA	CDR3 protein
NA	TRBV27	TRBJ2-7	NA	TGTGCCAGCAGTTCCATAAGCATCACAGGGAGTTACGAGCAGTACTTC	CASSSISITGSYEQYF
NA	TRBV25-1	TRBJ1-4	NA	TGTGCCAGCAGTGAATCGGGGAATGAAAAACTGTTTTTT	CASSESGNEKLFF
NA	TRBV13	TRBJ1-1	NA	TGTGCCAGCAGCTTCCGGGGGCCGGGCACTGAAGCTTTCTTT	CASSFRGPGTEAFF
NA	TRBV12-1	TRBJ1-3	NA	TGTGCCAGCAGCTCCTTTTCGATCACCATATATTTT	CASSSFSITIYF
NA	TRBV10-1	TRBJ1-1	NA	TGCGCCAGCAGTGTACACATCGGCGGGAGCACTGAAGCTTTCTTT	CASSVHIGGSTEAFF
TRBD1	TRBV15	TRBJ1-5	NA	TGTGCCACCAGCGGGACAGGGGACGGGCAGCCCCAGCATTTT	CATSGTGDGQPQHF
TRBD2	TRBV9	TRBJ2-3	once	TGTGCCAGCAGCCCAGGACTAGCGGAAAGCACAGATACGCAGTATTTT	CASSPGLAESTDTQYF
TRBD2	TRBV9	TRBJ2-7	once	TGTGCCAGCAGCGTACCGGGGAGGGTTCTCCAATACGAGCAGTACTTC	CASSVPGRVLQYEQYF
NA	TRBV5-6	TRBJ1-2	NA	TGTGCCAGCAGCTTGGTTAGGGTCGGCTATGGCTACACCTTC	CASSLVRVGYGYTF
TRBD2	TRBV27	TRBJ2-3	NA	TGTGCCAGCAGTTTTTTTGGGGCGGGAGAAGGCACAGATACGCAGTATTTT	CASSFFGAGEGTDTQYF
TRBD2	TRBV6-1	TRBJ2-1	once	TGTGCCAGCAGTGATTTCCCGGGACTAGCGGGCGATGAGCAGTTCTTC	CASSDFPGLAGDEQFF
TRBD2	TRBV28	TRBJ2-3	NA	TGTGCCAGCAGTTTCCTCGGACTAGCGGGAGGGCAGGACGAGACAGATACGCAGTATTTT	CASSFLGLAGGQDETDTQYF
NA	TRBV5-1	TRBJ2-5	NA	TGCGCCACCCAGGGGTACGGGAGAGGACAAGAGACCCAGTACTTC	CATQGYGRGQETQYF
NA	TRBV6-6	TRBJ2-3	NA	TGTGCCAGCAGACTCGGGGGGCACACAGATACGCAGTATTTT	CASRLGGHTDTQYF
TRBD2	TRBV5-4	TRBJ2-1	NA	TGTGCCAGCAGCTTGGGACTAGCGGAGATTACCTCCTACAATGAGCAGTTCTTC	CASSLGLAEITSYNEQFF
TRBD1	TRBV28	TRBJ1-5	NA	TGTGCCAGCTGTAAGGGACTGAGACAGGGAAGTCAGCCCCAGCATTTT	CASCKGLRQGSQPQHF
NA	TRBV6-6	TRBJ2-2	NA	TGTGCCAGCAGCGCTACCAGGGGAGGAAACACCGGGGAGCTGTTTTTT	CASSATRGGNTGELFF
TRBD2	TRBV4-1	TRBJ2-7	NA	TGCGCCAGCAGCCAAGACCCCCACCTAGCGGGGGTAAACTACGAGCAGTACTTC	CASSQDPHLAGVNYEQYF
NA	TRBV2	TRBJ1-2	once	TGTGCCAGCATTCGACAGGTGGATGGCTACACCTTC	CASIRQVDGYTF
TRBD2	TRBV11-2	TRBJ2-5	NA	TGTGCCAGCGGACCGGGACTACCGGTGCAGTACTTC	CASGPGLPVQYF
TRBD2	TRBV27	TRBJ2-3	NA	TGTGCCAGCAGTGGTATGGGACTAGCGGGATTAGCAGATACGCAGTATTTT	CASSGMGLAGLADTQYF
TRBD2	TRBV7-9	TRBJ2-7	NA	TGTGCCAGCAGCCTTGGGACTAGCGGGAGTGGGTACTTC	CASSLGTSGSGYF
NA	TRBV14	TRBJ1-5	few	TGTGCCAGCAGCCACCGTAATCAGCCCCAGCATTTT	CASSHRNQPQHF
TRBD1	TRBV6-1	TRBJ2-7	NA	TGTGCCAGCAGTGAGATGGACAGGGGGCATTACGAGCAGTACTTC	CASSEMDRGHYEQYF
NA	TRBV27	TRBJ2-1	NA	TGTGCCAGCAGTTTAGGCCCCCTGGGGTGGAGTGAGCAGTTCTTC	CASSLGPLGWSEQFF
TRBD1	TRBV11-2	TRBJ1-2	NA	TGTGCCAGCAGCTTAGGACAGGGCGGACACTATGGCTACACCTTC	CASSLGQGGHYGYTF
TRBD1	TRBV5-1	TRBJ2-5	NA	TGCGCCAGCAGCTTAACAGGGGGCCAAGAGACCCAGTACTTC	CASSLTGGQETQYF
NA	TRBV19	TRBJ2-2	NA	TGTGCCAGTAGTATCACAGGGTTGACCGGGGAGCTGTTTTTT	CASSITGLTGELFF
TRBD2	TRBV9	TRBJ2-7	once	TGTGCCAGCAGCGCGACTAGCGGGAGTCCCTACGAGCAGTACTTC	CASSATSGSPYEQYF
NA	TRBV5-6	TRBJ1-5	NA	TGTGCCAGCAGCTTAGGCGGGAGGGATCAGCCCCAGCATTTT	CASSLGGRDQPQHF